The 30 T cell receptor beta chains below all came from one sample that was sequenced in a study of cytomegalovirus exposure and HLA in healthy donors. The data were produced by immunoSEQ multiplex PCR, yet TCRdb's version contains in-frame clones alone and is incomplete. The sample lists some 230,000 clones, around nine tenths occurring once. Sequenced: PBMCs. These receptors originate from a woman aged 18-29 years in good health and CMV-seronegative.

V and J are TRBV18 and TRBJ1-1; maybe TRBD1 (6 bases). This CDR3 spans 16 amino acids. The V gene lost 4 bases and the J gene lost 1 base, with 16 bases spanning the gap. Germline lookup yields CDR1 KGHSH and CDR2 LQKENI. As DNA, the CDR3 is TGTGCCAGCTCACGGGTCAGACAGGCCGGGAACACTGAAGCTTTCTTT. Translation gives CASSRVRQAGNTEAFF.

This clone showed up just once. The rearrangement joins TRBV4-2 to TRBJ1-2, with a weak D call TRBD1 (5 bases). This CDR3 is built from 18 residues. CDR1 LGHNA and CDR2 YNFKEQ come from the germline V gene. Trimming left V 0 bases short and J 4 bases short, with 21 bases between. The CDR3: CASSQEVQGNTLVYGYTF. The CDR3 nucleotides read TGTGCCAGCAGCCAAGAAGTCCAGGGAAATACCTTAGTCTATGGCTACACCTTC.

This chain uses TRBV10-1 with TRBJ2-3; TRBD2 agrees at 7 bases. Trimming took 4 bases from V and 2 from J; bases not matched to a gene: 9. The CDR3 extends over 16 amino acids. Germline loops: CDR1 WNHNN, CDR2 SYGVQD (reference sequence). The CDR3 spells CASSGGGAGNTDTQYF. Written as DNA, the CDR3 is TGCGCCAGCAGTGGCGGGGGAGCGGGAAACACAGATACGCAGTATTTT.

The chain carries TRBV7-2 and TRBJ2-5, with 9 bases aligning to TRBD1. The CDR3 is 16 amino acids. Trimming took 1 base from V and 5 from J; bases not matched to a gene: 8. Germline CDR1 and CDR2: SGHTA and FQGNSA. CDR3 sequence: CASSLVRGQGRETQYF. The CDR3 region has the DNA TGTGCCAGCAGCTTAGTCCGCGGACAGGGGAGGGAGACCCAGTACTTC.

In this sample, this clone turned up once. This chain joins TRBV29-1 and TRBJ1-1, with 7 bases matching TRBD1. Germline values: CDR1 SQVTM, CDR2 ANQGSEA. This CDR3 comprises 11 residues. With V trimmed by 8 bases and J by 5 bases, 5 bases remained unmatched. The CDR3 protein is CSSTGETEAFF. In nucleotides, the CDR3 is TGCAGCTCAACAGGGGAAACTGAAGCTTTCTTT.

This chain uses TRBV6-5 with TRBJ2-1, with 8 nucleotides matching TRBD2. Per germline, CDR1 MNHEY and CDR2 SVGAGI. The CDR3 has 15 amino acids. V trimming: 4 bases; J trimming: 4 bases; junction bases outside the gene matches: 6. CDR3 nucleotides: TGTGCCAGCAGTTTGGTGGTAGCGGGGTACAATGAGCAGTTCTTC. Translated: CASSLVVAGYNEQFF.

This clone occurred once. The genes are TRBV5-4 and TRBJ2-7; perhaps TRBD2 as D (7 bases). Germline V CDR1 and CDR2: SGHNT, YYREEE (reference sequence). Trimming removed 0 bases from V and 0 bases from J, with 10 bases in between. The CDR3 loop spans 15 amino acids. The CDR3: CASSLAGGLSYEQYF. For the CDR3, the DNA is TGTGCCAGCAGCTTGGCCGGGGGGCTCTCCTACGAGCAGTACTTC.

This clone came up once. This sequence joins TRBV28 and TRBJ1-1; perhaps TRBD1 as D (5 bases). This CDR3 comprises 12 residues. Trimming pared 7 bases from V and 1 base from J, leaving 7 bases between. Looked up from germline, CDR1 is MDHEN and CDR2 is SYDVKM. For the CDR3, the DNA is TGTGCCAGCACCCAGGGGAACACTGAAGCTTTCTTT. Translation gives CASTQGNTEAFF.

The CDR3 protein is CASRGLRGTGGYTF. The DNA for the CDR3 is TGTGCCAGCAGAGGCCTCAGGGGAACGGGGGGCTACACCTTC. The chain carries TRBV2 and TRBJ1-2; D is possibly TRBD1 (6 bases). CDR1 and CDR2 (germline): SNHLY, FYNNEI. The CDR3 consists of 14 residues. Trimming cost V 6 bases and J 8 bases, with 19 bases left between them.

The rearrangement joins TRBV10-3 to TRBJ1-4, with D maybe TRBD1 (5 bases). The V end lost 2 bases, the J end lost 3 bases, and 13 bases lay between the germline ends. Germline V lookup: CDR1 ENHRY, CDR2 SYGVKD. The CDR3 is made up of 16 amino acids. The CDR3, as DNA: TGTGCCATCAGTGAGGCGCAGGGTTCGGCTAATGAAAAACTGTTTTTT. Translation gives CAISEAQGSANEKLFF.

The rearrangement uses TRBV15 and TRBJ2-3; maybe TRBD1 (6 bases). The germline V gene has CDR1 LNHNV and CDR2 YYDKDF (reference sequence). The CDR3 totals 14 residues. V was shortened by 4 bases and J by 6 bases, with 14 bases between the two germline ends. In DNA form, the CDR3 reads TGTGCCACCAGCACAGACAGAGGGGGTGATACGCAGTATTTT. It specifies CATSTDRGGDTQYF.

This chain joins TRBV7-2 and TRBJ2-7; possible D gene TRBD1, 5 bases. The CDR3 spans 15 residues. Per germline, CDR1 SGHTA and CDR2 FQGNSA. Trimming removed 0 bases at V and 2 bases at J, with 11 bases between. CDR3 coding DNA: TGTGCCAGCAGCTTAGCTGGACATACAGCCTACGAGCAGTACTTC. It translates to CASSLAGHTAYEQYF.

This chain links TRBV7-6 with TRBJ2-2, with 7 bases lining up with TRBD2. The CDR3 runs to 17 residues. The germline V gene encodes CDR1 SGHVS and CDR2 FNYEAQ. The trim removed 5 bases at V and 3 bases at J, leaving 12 bases unmatched. For the CDR3, the DNA is TGTGCCAGCAGCCCAAGCGGGGCCTGGGGACACACCGGGGAGCTGTTTTTT. Amino acids: CASSPSGAWGHTGELFF.

This chain links TRBV7-2 with TRBJ1-5, with unresolved D. This CDR3 is 13 amino acids long. V shed 4 bases and J shed 3 bases, with 7 bases lying between them. The germline V gene has CDR1 SGHTA and CDR2 FQGNSA. The CDR3, as DNA: TGTGCCAGCAGCTCCGGGGTCAATCAGCCCCAGCATTTT. This sequence encodes CASSSGVNQPQHF.

This chain links TRBV29-1 with TRBJ2-1, with 10 nucleotides matching TRBD2. CDR3 size: 14 residues. Germline V gene data show CDR1 as SQVTM and CDR2 as ANQGSEA. Germline trimming cut 7 bases from V and 2 bases from J; bases unmatched to any gene: 5. The CDR3 spells CSATSGDPYNEQFF. The DNA of the CDR3 is TGCAGCGCCACTAGCGGGGACCCCTACAATGAGCAGTTCTTC.

The chain couples TRBV19 to TRBJ1-6; TRBD1 aligns across 7 bases. V gave up 5 bases and J gave up 6 bases; unmatched junction bases: 4. The CDR3 is 14 amino acids. The germline gives CDR1 LNHDA, CDR2 SQIVND (reference sequence). As DNA, the CDR3 is TGTGCCAGTAGTTCCGGGACAGCTAATTCACCCCTCCACTTT. Translated: CASSSGTANSPLHF.

This chain joins TRBV30 and TRBJ2-1; D is perhaps TRBD2 (5 bases). Trimming stripped 2 bases from V and 3 bases from J, with 14 bases between. The CDR3 totals 15 residues. Germline CDR1 is GTSNPN and CDR2 is SVGIG (reference sequence). CDR3 sequence reads: CAWSRVGLSYNEQFF. DNA for the CDR3: TGTGCCTGGAGTCGCGTAGGACTGAGCTACAATGAGCAGTTCTTC.

This chain uses TRBV19 with TRBJ1-2, with D unclear. The CDR3 has 15 amino acids. Per the germline V gene, CDR1 is LNHDA and CDR2 is SQIVND (reference sequence). V was clipped by 8 bases and J by 7 bases, with 23 bases between them. The CDR3 region is CASSPSLMRGVGYTF. The CDR3 DNA sequence: TGTGCCAGTTCTCCGTCGTTAATGCGTGGTGTTGGCTACACCTTC.

The chain combines TRBV27 with TRBJ2-7, with 9 bases identical to TRBD1. The CDR3 loop spans 14 amino acids. With V trimmed by 3 bases and J by 5 bases, 5 bases remained unmatched. Per germline, CDR1 MNHEY and CDR2 SMNVEV (reference sequence). CDR3 bases: TGTGCCAGCAGTTTCGGCAGGACAGGGGACGAGCAGTACTTC. Protein: CASSFGRTGDEQYF.

In this sample, this clone turned up a few times. The chain is built from TRBV9 and TRBJ2-5, with 8 bases lining up with TRBD2. Germline CDR1 and CDR2: SGDLS and YYNGEE. V shed 0 bases, J shed 5 bases, and the junction held 6 bases outside the gene matches. The CDR3 is 15 amino acids. This CDR3 is CASSVVSGSIETQYF. In nucleotides, the CDR3 is TGTGCCAGCAGCGTAGTGAGCGGGAGTATTGAGACCCAGTACTTC. The whole variable domain, filled in from reference TRBV9 and TRBJ2-5, reads DSGVTQTPKHLITATGQRVTLRCSPRSGDLSVYWYQQSLDQGLQFLIQYYNGEERAKGNILERFSAQQFPDLHSELNLSSLELGDSALYFCASSVVSGSIETQYFGPGTRLLVL.

The chain has TRBV5-1 and TRBJ2-2, with 11 bases lining up with TRBD2. The germline V gene has CDR1 SGHRS and CDR2 YFSETQ. Trimming cost V 3 bases and J 6 bases; bases outside gene matches: 4. This CDR3 is 15 amino acids long. CDR3 DNA: TGCGCCAGCAGCTCGCTAGCGGGAGGCGCCGGGGAGCTGTTTTTT. This sequence encodes CASSSLAGGAGELFF.

The CDR3 DNA sequence: TGTGCCAGCAGCCATACTAGCGGAAAGACCCAGTACTTC. The encoded protein is CASSHTSGKTQYF. The chain is built from TRBV14 and TRBJ2-5; 8 bases fit TRBD2. The CDR3 runs to 13 residues. Trimming cost V 3 bases and J 6 bases; bases outside gene matches: 3. Per the germline V gene, CDR1 is SGHDN and CDR2 is FVKESK.

The chain recombines TRBV27 with TRBJ2-7; tentative D call: TRBD1 (8 bases). The CDR3 sequence is 15 residues long. CDR1 and CDR2 (germline): MNHEY, SMNVEV (reference sequence). The V and J ends lost 3 bases and 5 bases respectively, with 17 bases between them. CDR3 amino acids: CASSFGGQGAHEQYF. Here the CDR3 DNA reads TGTGCCAGCAGTTTCGGGGGGCAGGGGGCTCACGAGCAGTACTTC.

The chain joins TRBV6-1 to TRBJ2-3, with 9 bases that match TRBD2. From germline, CDR1 is MNHNS and CDR2 SASEGT. The junction had 7 bases not matched to a gene; V was cut back by 5 bases and J by 4 bases. This CDR3 has 15 amino acids. The CDR3 reads CASSSSGSSADTQYF. CDR3 nucleotide sequence: TGTGCCAGCAGTAGTAGCGGGAGCTCGGCAGATACGCAGTATTTT.

V usage is TRBV7-3 and J usage is TRBJ1-3; TRBD1 agrees at 10 bases. CDR3 length: 20 amino acids. The V segment lost 2 bases and the J segment 1 base; nucleotides outside the gene matches: 14. Germline V lookup: CDR1 SGHTA, CDR2 FQGTGA. CDR3 in amino acids: CASSLEGSDRGSTSGNTIYF. In nucleotides, the CDR3 is TGTGCCAGCAGCTTAGAGGGGTCGGACAGGGGGTCGACTTCTGGAAACACCATATATTTT.

The chain uses TRBV4-1 and TRBJ2-7, with 10 bases that match TRBD2. The germline gives CDR1 MGHRA, CDR2 YSYEKL. This CDR3 spans 17 amino acids. V was clipped by 1 base and J by 2 bases; unmatched bases: 8. The CDR3 sequence: CASSQVEASGRAYEQYF. The CDR3 bases are TGCGCCAGCAGCCAAGTGGAGGCCAGCGGGAGGGCCTACGAGCAGTACTTC.

This chain connects TRBV5-5 to TRBJ1-2, with TRBD1 matching over 9 bases. With V trimmed by 6 bases and J by 8 bases, 8 bases remained unmatched. The CDR3 extends over 13 amino acids. Germline assignment: CDR1 SGHKS and CDR2 YYEKEE (reference sequence). DNA of the CDR3: TGTGCCAGCAACCCAACAGGGGGCAAAGGCTACACCTTC. It codes for CASNPTGGKGYTF.

In this sample, this clone turned up once. This sequence joins TRBV10-3 and TRBJ2-2, with 7 bases matching TRBD2. V dropped 4 bases and J dropped 5; count of bases not matched to a gene: 7. In germline, CDR1 is ENHRY, CDR2 SYGVKD. The CDR3 is 15 amino acids. The CDR3 DNA reads as TGTGCCATCAGTGCTGGCGGGAGAAGGACCGGGGAGCTGTTTTTT. This translates into CAISAGGRRTGELFF.

The CDR3 DNA is TGTGCCAGCAGTCCAATTGCGAGAAGCTCCTACGAGCAGTACTTC. It specifies CASSPIARSSYEQYF. The genes are TRBV6-1 and TRBJ2-7; D gene ambiguous. Trimming left V 5 bases short and J 0 bases short, with 14 bases between. CDR1 is MNHNS, CDR2 SASEGT, per germline. This CDR3 spans 15 amino acids.

The V and J genes are TRBV19 and TRBJ1-1; D not certain. The CDR3 spans 14 residues. CDR1 and CDR2 (germline): LNHDA, SQIVND (reference sequence). V was shortened by 6 bases and J by 8 bases, with 19 bases between the two germline ends. The CDR3 nucleotides are TGTGCCAGTAGGATACACGGTTTTGAGGGAGAAGCTTTCTTT. Translating gives CASRIHGFEGEAFF.